This is a list of T cell receptor beta chains from one sample in a study of cytomegalovirus exposure and HLA in healthy donors. The assay was immunoSEQ multiplex PCR, and TCRdb's table has in-frame clones only and misses some. Of some 68,000 clones listed, about 94% are singletons. The sequenced sample was PBMCs. The receptors come from a man aged 18-30 years in good health and CMV-seropositive. The CDR3 runs from the conserved cysteine through the conserved F or W. A D gene is named only where the DNA matches it firmly. Clone size appears in some rows only: once, few, many, or a class for an expanded clone.

J | D | length | V | size | CDR3
TRBJ1-6 | - | 14 | TRBV5-1 | - | CASSLAGLNSPLHF
TRBJ1-2 | TRBD1 | 14 | TRBV27 | - | CASSHRDRGYGYTF
TRBJ2-7 | - | 14 | TRBV11-2 | - | CASTVGQWGYEQYF
TRBJ1-4 | - | 11 | TRBV30 | - | CAWNGGEKLFF
TRBJ2-2 | - | 16 | TRBV9 | - | CASSARLGVHTGELFF
TRBJ2-7 | TRBD1 | 15 | TRBV4-1 | - | CASSQPGQGANEQYF
TRBJ2-3 | - | 14 | TRBV7-3 | - | CASSVTGGGDTQYF
TRBJ2-3 | TRBD1 | 15 | TRBV29-1 | once | CSVKETGGITDTQYF
TRBJ2-7 | TRBD1 | 15 | TRBV19 | - | CASSIEGDSSYEQYF
TRBJ2-1 | TRBD2 | 13 | TRBV7-9 | - | CASSGLAHNEQFF
TRBJ2-7 | - | 15 | TRBV28 | - | CASSSGPNPSYEQYF
TRBJ1-1 | TRBD1 | 14 | TRBV29-1 | - | CSAGTGFGKTEAFF
TRBJ2-7 | TRBD1 | 14 | TRBV9 | once | CASSVAYGTDEQYF
TRBJ2-3 | TRBD2 | 16 | TRBV7-9 | - | CASSKGLAEFTDTQYF
TRBJ2-1 | TRBD2 | 16 | TRBV5-1 | - | CASSLTGTSANNEQFF
TRBJ2-1 | TRBD2 | 17 | TRBV5-4 | - | CASSLGGLAGGGNEQFF
TRBJ2-7 | TRBD1 | 15 | TRBV18 | - | CASSLGTAVFDEQYF
TRBJ2-3 | TRBD2 | 16 | TRBV7-3 | - | CASSLSQRGSTDTQYF
TRBJ2-1 | - | 16 | TRBV14 | - | CASSPRRQGRLNEQFF
TRBJ2-7 | TRBD1 | 14 | TRBV4-1 | medium-sized | CASSPGTGFYEQYF
TRBJ2-2 | TRBD2 | 16 | TRBV11-2 | - | CASSLSGRAGTGELFF
TRBJ1-5 | TRBD1 | 14 | TRBV6-5 | - | CASSYSDRGQPQHF
TRBJ2-3 | - | 14 | TRBV7-8 | - | CASSLVESTDTQYF
TRBJ2-1 | - | 14 | TRBV28 | - | CASSATRQANEQFF
TRBJ1-2 | TRBD1 | 17 | TRBV10-3 | - | CAISKTGTGLNNYGYTF
TRBJ1-2 | - | 12 | TRBV27 | - | CASSSQGNGYTF
TRBJ2-7 | TRBD2 | 13 | TRBV5-4 | - | CASSLPSGYEQYF
TRBJ1-3 | - | 15 | TRBV19 | - | CASSIRWSSGNTIYF
TRBJ1-1 | - | 18 | TRBV30 | once | CAWSDLMGGNAMNTEAFF
TRBJ2-3 | - | 14 | TRBV10-3 | - | CAISGGTPTDTQYF
TRBJ2-2 | - | 15 | TRBV5-6 | - | CASSLVPGNTGELFF
TRBJ2-7 | TRBD2 | 15 | TRBV30 | - | CAWSVLAGARYEQYF
TRBJ2-7 | TRBD2 | 19 | TRBV23-1 | - | CASRTLAGTSGRGSYEQYF
TRBJ2-7 | - | 12 | TRBV2 | - | CASRLAAYEQYF
TRBJ1-1 | - | 13 | TRBV7-3 | few | CASSPGSNTEAFF
TRBJ1-1 | - | 14 | TRBV5-4 | - | CASSSFQEDTEAFF
TRBJ2-3 | TRBD2 | 16 | TRBV6-6 | - | CASSYKGGPPTDTQYF
TRBJ1-1 | TRBD1 | 15 | TRBV13 | - | CASERRGQGIREAFF
TRBJ2-7 | - | 15 | TRBV6-5 | - | CASRHDPTAGYEQYF
TRBJ2-5 | - | 14 | TRBV9 | - | CASSTEGSRETQYF
TRBJ2-1 | TRBD2 | 18 | TRBV12-5 | - | CASGLARTGTSGTDEQFF
TRBJ1-3 | - | 14 | TRBV15 | - | CATSARLRGNTIYF
TRBJ1-2 | - | 13 | TRBV27 | - | CASSFSGSYGYTF
TRBJ1-1 | - | 14 | TRBV28 | - | CASSSPAGNTEAFF
TRBJ2-7 | TRBD2 | 15 | TRBV6-1 | - | CASTVAGGSSYEQYF
TRBJ2-1 | - | 14 | TRBV11-3 | once | CASSLSSRYNEQFF
TRBJ1-1 | TRBD1 | 15 | TRBV9 | - | CASSVPQGANTEAFF
TRBJ1-1 | - | 14 | TRBV9 | - | CASSVDLPGTEAFF
TRBJ2-7 | TRBD1 | 15 | TRBV4-1 | - | CASSQSPTGEHEQYF
TRBJ1-2 | - | 12 | TRBV7-3 | - | CASSFGGRGYTF
TRBJ2-1 | TRBD2 | 13 | TRBV29-1 | - | CSGQGGGYNEQFF
TRBJ1-6 | - | 15 | TRBV6-5 | - | CASSYSRTANSPLHF
TRBJ2-5 | - | 12 | TRBV29-1 | - | CSATNSQETQYF
TRBJ2-1 | TRBD1 | 12 | TRBV6-5 | once | CASSPTGVEQFF
TRBJ2-3 | TRBD1 | 15 | TRBV9 | - | CASSDEGAVTDTQYF
TRBJ2-3 | TRBD1 | 14 | TRBV12-5 | once | CASGSPFRGDTQYF
TRBJ2-1 | TRBD2 | 15 | TRBV11-2 | - | CASSWEGEFYNEQFF
TRBJ2-2 | - | 17 | TRBV5-4 | - | CASSLAPTYANTGELFF
TRBJ2-5 | TRBD1 | 17 | TRBV5-4 | once | CASSITGTGMFGETQYF